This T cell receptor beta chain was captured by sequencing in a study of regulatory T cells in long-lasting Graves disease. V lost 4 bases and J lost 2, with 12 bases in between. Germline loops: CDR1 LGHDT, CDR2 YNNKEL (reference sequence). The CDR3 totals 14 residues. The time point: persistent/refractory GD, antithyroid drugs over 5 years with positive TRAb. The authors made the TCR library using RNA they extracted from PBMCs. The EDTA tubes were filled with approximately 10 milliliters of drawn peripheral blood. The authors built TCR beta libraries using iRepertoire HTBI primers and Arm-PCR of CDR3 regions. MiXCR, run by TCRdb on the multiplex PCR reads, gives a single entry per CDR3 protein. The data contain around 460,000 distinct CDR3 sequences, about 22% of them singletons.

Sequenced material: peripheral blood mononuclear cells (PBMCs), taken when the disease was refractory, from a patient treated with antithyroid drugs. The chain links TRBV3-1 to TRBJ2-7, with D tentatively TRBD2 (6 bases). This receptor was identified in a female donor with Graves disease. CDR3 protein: CASSRDLLPYEQYF. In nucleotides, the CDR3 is TGTGCCAGCAGCCGGGACTTACTACCCTACGAGCAGTACTTC.